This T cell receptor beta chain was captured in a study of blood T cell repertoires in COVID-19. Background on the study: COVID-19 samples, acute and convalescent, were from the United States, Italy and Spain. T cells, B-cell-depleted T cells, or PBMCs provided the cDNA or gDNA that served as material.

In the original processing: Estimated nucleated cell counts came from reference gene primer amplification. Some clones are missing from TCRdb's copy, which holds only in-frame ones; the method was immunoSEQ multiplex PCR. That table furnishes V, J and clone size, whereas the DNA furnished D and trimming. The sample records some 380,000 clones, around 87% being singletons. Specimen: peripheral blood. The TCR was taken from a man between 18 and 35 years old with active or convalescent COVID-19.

In DNA, the CDR3 is TGCGCCAGCAGCCAAGCTCCACAGGGGAAAGGCTATGGCTACACCTTC. It codes for CASSQAPQGKGYGYTF. This rearrangement joins TRBV4-1 to TRBJ1-2, with 7 positions matching TRBD1. This CDR3 contains 16 residues. The ends lost 1 base at V and 4 bases at J; junction bases unmatched: 9. Germline CDR1 reads MGHRA; CDR2 reads YSYEKL.